This T cell receptor beta chain was captured in a study of OX40 agonist ivuxolimab in advanced cancers. Study-level background: The costimulatory receptor OX40 (CD134) was targeted by ivuxolimab, a fully human IgG2 agonistic monoclonal antibody. Intravenous ivuxolimab was administered to patients every 2 weeks at six dose levels: 0.01, 0.1, 0.3, 1.5, 3 and 10 mg/kg. The dose-escalation cohort was approximately 83% male with a mean age of approximately 60 years, ranging from about 23 to 85. Of the 50 to 55 patients in dose escalation, about 20 had hepatocellular carcinoma, about 15 had melanoma, 9 had renal cell carcinoma and 9 had head and neck cancer. The paper covers the monotherapy dose-escalation part of the phase I ivuxolimab trial, which included N ≈ 57 patients. Partial responses occurred in three dose-escalation patients: two with cutaneous melanoma and one with hepatocellular carcinoma. Patients were allowed to have had prior anti-PD-1, anti-PD-L1 or anti-CTLA-4 therapy, and 40% to 45% of the dose-escalation patients had been treated with checkpoint inhibitors. Peripheral TCRbeta sequencing aimed to test whether ivuxolimab altered TCR sequence diversity and caused clonal T-cell expansion. General study outcomes and caveats: Which antigens the clonally expanded peripheral T cells were specific for was not determined. Low levels of normalized T-cell clonal expansion were also shown by some nonresponding patients. In the 0.1-3.0 mg/kg groups, partial responders were among the patients with the lowest normalized peripheral clonal expansion, particularly in CD8+ T cells. Clonal expansion of both CD4+ and CD8+ blood T cells was observed from baseline to week 6 at doses 0.1 to 3.0 mg/kg. On average, CD8+ T cells showed more expanded clones than CD4+ T cells after ivuxolimab.

Genomic DNA was extracted from sorted cells for sequencing of the TCRbeta CDR3 region. The immunoSEQ Assay was used to sequence the TCRbeta CDR3 regions. Sourced from immuneACCESS, this table was stored by TCRdb with only in-frame sequences that have V and J called. A share of the clones is absent; for the studies checked, an unresolved V gene accounts for under half, and the remainder has no known explanation. In this sample the table shows approximately 79,000 clones, 75% to 90% of which occur a single time. 0.45% to 0.55% of the sample rests with the top ten. Deletion took 5 bases off V and 7 bases off J, with a span of 10 bases between the germline ends. The CDR3 runs 13 amino acids, cysteine and phenylalanine included. The only DNA kept is the CDR3, 39 bases in frame from the first base. Reading the germline V gene gives CDR1 SGHRS and CDR2 YFSETQ. The trial excluded patients who had a history of autoimmune disease or were on systemic immunosuppression. Peripheral blood for TCR sequencing was collected from all dose cohorts at baseline, on cycle 4 day 1, and on cycle 7 day 1. Samples came from an open-label, multicenter, first-in-human phase I dose-escalation trial of ivuxolimab. Adults with locally advanced or metastatic melanoma, renal cell carcinoma, hepatocellular carcinoma or head and neck squamous cell carcinoma were enrolled in the trial. Before TCR sequencing, CD4+ T cells and CD8+ T cells from peripheral blood were sorted into separate populations.

As concerns this clone: This receptor's antigen is unknown. Base qualities are not recorded, but no much larger clone differs from it by a single base.

Sequencing used CD4+ or CD8+ T cells sorted from blood, obtained in a trial of the OX40 agonist ivuxolimab. The TCR sequence derives from an adult with an advanced solid tumor such as melanoma, head and neck, liver or kidney cancer. The chain uses TRBV5-1 and TRBJ1-6; the D gene lacks a confident call. The nucleotide sequence is given as TGCGCCAGCAGGAAGATTGAGAATTCACCCCTCCACTTT. The resulting protein is CASRKIENSPLHF.